Sequencing of this TCR beta chain was carried out in a study of T-cell reconstitution after alpha-beta-depleted transplantation in children. TCRbeta library preparation incorporated unique molecular identifiers. TCRdb re-derived calls from the PCR reads in MiXCR, one entry per CDR3 protein. The sample has approximately 210,000 distinct CDR3 sequences, roughly 14% seen once. J was trimmed by 7 bases and V by 4 bases; bases with no gene match: 9. This CDR3 is built from 16 residues. The germline gives CDR1 SGHRS, CDR2 YFSETQ. Material: PBMCs from the stem cell graft donor, obtained from the stem cell graft. This receptor was identified in a human donor who donated a stem cell graft to a child with acute lymphoblastic leukemia. J is TRBJ2-3 and V is TRBV5-1; 13 bases line up with TRBD2. The CDR3 spells CASSSRTSGGTNTQYF. CDR3 in DNA: TGCGCCAGCAGCAGCCGGACTAGCGGGGGCACGAATACGCAGTATTTT.